These 31 T cell receptor beta chains came from one sample sequenced in a study of monozygotic twins with inflammatory bowel disease. Each CDR3 protein gets one entry in TCRdb, which reprocessed the 5' RACE reads and gives no DNA. In total, the table holds some 200,000 distinct CDR3 sequences. The sample taken for sequencing was blood. The source of these receptors is a human donor with ulcerative colitis or Crohn's disease, or a healthy co-twin of an affected twin (not recorded which).

The V call is TRBV5-1, the J call TRBJ1-4; the TCRdb call, TRBD1, lacks DNA for checking. CDR3 size: 18 residues. Looked up from germline, CDR1 is SGHRS and CDR2 is YFSETQ. CDR3 sequence reads: CASSPDLTGVLANEKLFF.

The chain joins TRBV10-3 to TRBJ2-7; the TRBD1 assignment by TCRdb is unverifiable without DNA. CDR1 is ENHRY and CDR2 is SYGVKD in the germline V gene. The CDR3 is 14 residues long. CDR3 sequence reads: CAIRPGQGAYEQYF.

This sequence joins TRBV18 and TRBJ1-2; the D call of TRBD1 rests on TCRdb alone, since no DNA is present to check it. The CDR3 covers 14 residues. Germline-derived CDR1 and CDR2 are KGHSH and LQKENI. CDR3: CASSPRTGDYGYTF.

This sequence joins TRBV5-6 and TRBJ1-6; TCRdb's D gene call, TRBD1, goes unchecked for lack of DNA. The CDR3 totals 14 residues. Germline V gene lookup returns CDR1 SGHDT and CDR2 YYEEEE. This CDR3 is CASSLRQGYSPLHF. The full variable domain, completed using reference TRBV5-6 and TRBJ1-6, is DAGVTQSPTHLIKTRGQQVTLRCSPKSGHDTVSWYQQALGQGPQFIFQYYEEEERQRGNFPDRFSGHQFPNYSSELNVNALLLGDSALYLCASSLRQGYSPLHFGNGTRLTVT.

The chain recombines TRBV5-6 with TRBJ1-2; absent DNA, TCRdb's TRBD1 call cannot be checked. CDR3 length: 15 amino acids. Germline V gives CDR1 SGHDT, CDR2 YYEEEE. CDR3 residues: CASSLWHREYEGYTF.

The chain employs TRBV20-1 and TRBJ1-1; TCRdb names TRBD1, which stays unverified in the absence of DNA. The CDR3 length is 13 residues. Germline V gene lookup returns CDR1 DFQATT and CDR2 SNEGSKA (reference sequence). The CDR3 sequence: CSASGQMNTEAFF.

The chain has TRBV5-1 and TRBJ1-1. Germline loops: CDR1 SGHRS, CDR2 YFSETQ. The CDR3 is made up of 13 amino acids. The CDR3 loop is CASSLEAATEAFF.

The chain uses TRBV20-1 and TRBJ1-5; TCRdb calls TRBD1, which cannot be checked without DNA. Germline V lookup: CDR1 DFQATT, CDR2 SNEGSKA (reference sequence). This CDR3 is built from 15 residues. CDR3 in amino acids: CSAKRPGDGNQPQHF.

CDR3 loop: CASSILQVTYNEQFF. The chain links TRBV19 to TRBJ2-1; TCRdb names TRBD1, which stays unverified in the absence of DNA. Germline assignment: CDR1 LNHDA and CDR2 SQIVND (reference sequence). The length of the CDR3 is 15 residues.

The chain carries TRBV5-1 and TRBJ1-2. CDR3 length: 15 amino acids. Per the germline V gene, CDR1 is SGHRS and CDR2 is YFSETQ. The CDR3 region is CASSLEAASHYGYTF.

The CDR3 is CASSLRPNEQFF. The chain joins TRBV5-1 to TRBJ2-1. The length of the CDR3 is 12 residues. Looked up from germline, CDR1 is SGHRS and CDR2 is YFSETQ.

The gene calls are TRBV9 and TRBJ1-2. Germline V gene lookup returns CDR1 SGDLS and CDR2 YYNGEE. CDR3 length equals 15 residues. The CDR3 protein is CASSVTETERDGYTF.

V and J are TRBV6-5 and TRBJ2-3. CDR3 length: 11 amino acids. Germline CDR1 and CDR2: MNHEY and SVGAGI. CDR3 residues: CASRGMDTQYF.

This CDR3 is CASSSPGRGCYF. This sequence joins TRBV27 and TRBJ2-7; TCRdb's D call of TRBD2 is untestable without DNA. Germline V CDR1 and CDR2: MNHEY, SMNVEV (reference sequence). The CDR3 totals 12 residues.

The rearrangement links TRBV7-9 to TRBJ2-5. In germline, CDR1 is SEHNR, CDR2 FQNEAQ (reference sequence). The CDR3 sequence is 13 residues long. The CDR3 here is CASSLWGRETQYF.

J is TRBJ1-1 and V is TRBV6-1; the TCRdb call, TRBD1, lacks DNA for checking. This CDR3 region has 15 residues. The germline V gene has CDR1 MNHNS and CDR2 SASEGT. The CDR3 here is CASSRGQGTRAEAFF.

The rearrangement uses TRBV4-2 and TRBJ2-1. Germline V gene sequence: CDR1 LGHNA, CDR2 YNFKEQ. This CDR3 is built from 15 residues. CDR3 in amino acids: CASSQGGLTYNEQFF.

The chain carries TRBV20-1 and TRBJ2-3; TCRdb indicates TRBD1, and absent DNA this call remains unverified. The CDR3 is 15 amino acids. Germline CDR1 is DFQATT and CDR2 is SNEGSKA (reference sequence). Here the CDR3 reads CSARDPGTGTDTQYF.

V and J are TRBV7-2 and TRBJ1-3; TCRdb picks TRBD1, but there is no DNA to check that call. Germline CDR1 SGHTA, CDR2 FQGNSA. The CDR3 is made up of 15 amino acids. The chain's CDR3 is CASSLGTGAGNTIYF. The full variable domain, rest sourced from reference TRBV7-2 and TRBJ1-3, is GAGVSQSPSNKVTEKGKDVELRCDPISGHTALYWYRQSLGQGLEFLIYFQGNSAPDKSGLPSDRFSAERTGGSVSTLTIQRTQQEDSAVYLCASSLGTGAGNTIYFGEGSWLTVV.

This rearrangement joins TRBV12-3 or TRBV12-4 to TRBJ1-1. The CDR3 has 11 residues. CDR3 in amino acids: CASSQARKAFF.

The chain joins TRBV7-3 to TRBJ2-3; TCRdb designates TRBD2, a call that cannot be tested without DNA. The CDR3 consists of 15 residues. Germline lookup yields CDR1 SGHTA and CDR2 FQGTGA. The chain's CDR3 is CASSSGTRITDTQYF.

CDR3 protein: CASSQNEETQYF. The rearrangement uses TRBV5-1 and TRBJ2-5. The CDR3 loop spans 12 amino acids. Germline lookup yields CDR1 SGHRS and CDR2 YFSETQ.

This chain links TRBV6-1 with TRBJ2-2; the D gene TCRdb calls, TRBD2, cannot be checked with no DNA. This CDR3 is 15 amino acids long. Per germline, CDR1 MNHNS and CDR2 SASEGT. This CDR3 reads CASRHPLPNTGELFF.

The V gene is TRBV6-1, the J gene TRBJ2-3; TCRdb's assignment of TRBD1 cannot be checked, as there is no DNA. This CDR3 is 14 amino acids long. The germline V gene has CDR1 MNHNS and CDR2 SASEGT. The CDR3 loop reads CASSDWAGTDTQYF.

The J gene is TRBJ2-3, the V gene TRBV7-3; there is no DNA to check the TCRdb D call of TRBD1. The germline V gene encodes CDR1 SGHTA and CDR2 FQGTGA. This CDR3 is 14 amino acids long. Here the CDR3 reads CASSSGPPMNTQYF.

This sequence joins TRBV20-1 and TRBJ1-5. CDR1 is DFQATT and CDR2 is SNEGSKA in the germline V gene (reference sequence). The length of the CDR3 is 13 residues. The chain's CDR3 is CSATGSDNQPQHF.

The V gene is TRBV14, the J gene TRBJ2-5; the TCRdb call, TRBD1, lacks DNA for checking. Germline lookup yields CDR1 SGHDN and CDR2 FVKESK. The CDR3 covers 14 residues. The CDR3 reads CASSSRVRPQTQYF.

This chain joins TRBV20-1 and TRBJ2-2; TCRdb proposes TRBD1, but this gene call is untestable without DNA. Germline V lookup: CDR1 DFQATT, CDR2 SNEGSKA (reference sequence). The CDR3 runs 14 residues. The CDR3: CSASGTGSTGELFF.

This chain links TRBV13 with TRBJ1-5; TCRdb returns TRBD1, unconfirmable since there is no DNA. This CDR3 spans 15 amino acids. CDR1 and CDR2 (germline): PRHDT, FYEKMQ (reference sequence). The CDR3: CASSLGPGRGQPQHF.

The chain recombines TRBV12-3 or TRBV12-4 with TRBJ2-6; no DNA is available, so the TRBD1 call from TCRdb remains unchecked. CDR3 size: 18 residues. CDR3 amino acids: CASTLRTPMGSGANVLTF.

The rearrangement links TRBV5-1 to TRBJ1-4. In germline, CDR1 is SGHRS, CDR2 YFSETQ. This CDR3 is built from 15 residues. CDR3 amino acids: CASSLESAGNEKLFF.